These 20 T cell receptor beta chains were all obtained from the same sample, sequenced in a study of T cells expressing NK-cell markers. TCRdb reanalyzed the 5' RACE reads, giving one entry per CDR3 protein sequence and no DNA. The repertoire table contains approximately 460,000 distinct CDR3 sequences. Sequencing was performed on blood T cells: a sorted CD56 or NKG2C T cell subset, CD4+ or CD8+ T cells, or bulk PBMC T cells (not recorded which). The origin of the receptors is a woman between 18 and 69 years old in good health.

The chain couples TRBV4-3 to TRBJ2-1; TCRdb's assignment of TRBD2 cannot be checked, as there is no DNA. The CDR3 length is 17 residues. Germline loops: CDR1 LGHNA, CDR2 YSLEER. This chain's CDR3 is CASSDKTYGGAVNEQFF.

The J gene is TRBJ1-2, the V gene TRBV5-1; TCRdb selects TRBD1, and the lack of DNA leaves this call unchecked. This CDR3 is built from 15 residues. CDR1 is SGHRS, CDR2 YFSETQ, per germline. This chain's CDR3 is CASSLGQVANYGYTF. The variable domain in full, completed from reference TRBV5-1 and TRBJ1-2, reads KAGVTQTPRYLIKTRGQQVTLSCSPISGHRSVSWYQQTPGQGLQFLFEYFSETQRNKGNFPGRFSGRQFSNSRSEMNVSTLELGDSALYLCASSLGQVANYGYTFGSGTRLTVV.

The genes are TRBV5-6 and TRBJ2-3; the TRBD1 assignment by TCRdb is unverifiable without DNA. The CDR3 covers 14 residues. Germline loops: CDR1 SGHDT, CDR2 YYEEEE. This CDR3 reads CASTTGARTDTQYF.

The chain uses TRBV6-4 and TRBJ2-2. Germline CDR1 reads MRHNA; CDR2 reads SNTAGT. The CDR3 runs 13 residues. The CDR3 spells CASSDDPTGELFF.

The CDR3: CASSNRGTSLSYEQYF. The gene calls are TRBV21-1 and TRBJ2-7; TCRdb proposes TRBD2, but this gene call is untestable without DNA. TRBV21-1 is noted as a pseudogene. The CDR3 contains 16 residues.

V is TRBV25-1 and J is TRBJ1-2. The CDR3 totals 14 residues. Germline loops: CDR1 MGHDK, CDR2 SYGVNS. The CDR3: CASSEPRINYGYTF.

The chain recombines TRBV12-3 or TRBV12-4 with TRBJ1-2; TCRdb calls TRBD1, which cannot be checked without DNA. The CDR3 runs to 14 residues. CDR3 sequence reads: CASSTGQQFYGYTF.

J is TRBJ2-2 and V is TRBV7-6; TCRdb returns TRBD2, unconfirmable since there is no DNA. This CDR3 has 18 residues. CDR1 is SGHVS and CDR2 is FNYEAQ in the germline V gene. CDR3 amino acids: CASSLAIGGLDGAGELFF. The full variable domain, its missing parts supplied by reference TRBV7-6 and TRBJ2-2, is GAGVSQSPRYKVTKRGQDVALRCDPISGHVSLYWYRQALGQGPEFLTYFNYEAQQDKSGLPNDRFSAERPEGSISTLTIQRTEQRDSAMYRCASSLAIGGLDGAGELFFGEGSRLTVL.

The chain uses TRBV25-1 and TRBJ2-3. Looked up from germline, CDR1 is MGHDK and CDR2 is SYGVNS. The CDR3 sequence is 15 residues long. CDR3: CASRSLRIGTDTQYF.

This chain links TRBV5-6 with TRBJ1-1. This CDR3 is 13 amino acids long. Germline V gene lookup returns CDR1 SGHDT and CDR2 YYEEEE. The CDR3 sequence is CASSLRRYTEAFF.

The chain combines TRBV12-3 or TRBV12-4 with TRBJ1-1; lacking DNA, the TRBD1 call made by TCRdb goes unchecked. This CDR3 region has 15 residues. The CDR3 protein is CASSLDSGGDTEAFF.

The CDR3 loop is CASSPTYSGDHYEQYF. The V gene is TRBV6-2 or TRBV6-3, the J gene TRBJ2-7; TCRdb calls TRBD2, which cannot be checked without DNA. This CDR3 has 16 amino acids. The germline CDR1 and CDR2 sequences are MNHEY and SVGEGT.

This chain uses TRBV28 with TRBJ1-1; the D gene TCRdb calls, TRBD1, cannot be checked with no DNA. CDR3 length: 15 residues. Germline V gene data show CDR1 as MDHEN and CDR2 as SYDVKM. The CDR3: CASSSPGQGYTEAFF.

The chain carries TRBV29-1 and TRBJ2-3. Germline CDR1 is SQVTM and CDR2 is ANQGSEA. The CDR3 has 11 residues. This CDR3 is CSVGATDTQYF.

The CDR3 is CAWTYSQETQYF. The chain has TRBV30 and TRBJ2-5. Germline CDR1 and CDR2: GTSNPN and SVGIG (reference sequence). CDR3 length equals 12 residues. Complete variable domain (other parts from reference TRBV30 and TRBJ2-5): SQTIHQWPATLVQPVGSPLSLECTVEGTSNPNLYWYRQAAGRGLQLLFYSVGIGQISSEVPQNLSASRPQDRQFILSSKKLLLSDSGFYLCAWTYSQETQYFGPGTRLLVL.

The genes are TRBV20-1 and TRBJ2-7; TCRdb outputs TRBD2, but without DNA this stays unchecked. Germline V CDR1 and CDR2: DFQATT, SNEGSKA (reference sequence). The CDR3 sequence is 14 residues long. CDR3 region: CSALRDSYWGEQYF.

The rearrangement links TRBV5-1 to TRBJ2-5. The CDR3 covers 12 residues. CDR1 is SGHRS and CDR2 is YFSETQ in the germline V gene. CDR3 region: CASSLEVKTQYF. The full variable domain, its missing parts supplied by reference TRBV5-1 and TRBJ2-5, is KAGVTQTPRYLIKTRGQQVTLSCSPISGHRSVSWYQQTPGQGLQFLFEYFSETQRNKGNFPGRFSGRQFSNSRSEMNVSTLELGDSALYLCASSLEVKTQYFGPGTRLLVL.

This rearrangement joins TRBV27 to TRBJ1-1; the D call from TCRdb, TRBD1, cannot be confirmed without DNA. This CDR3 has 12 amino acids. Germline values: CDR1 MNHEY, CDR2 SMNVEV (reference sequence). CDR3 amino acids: CASRQGLAEAFF.

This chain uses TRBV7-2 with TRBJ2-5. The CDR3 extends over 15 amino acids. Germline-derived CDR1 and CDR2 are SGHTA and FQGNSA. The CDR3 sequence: CASSLGRRVQETQYF.

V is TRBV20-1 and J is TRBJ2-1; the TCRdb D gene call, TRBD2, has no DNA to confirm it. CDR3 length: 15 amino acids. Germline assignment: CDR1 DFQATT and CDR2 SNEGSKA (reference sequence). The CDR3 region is CSAQSAGGHYNEQFF.